Given below is one T cell receptor beta chain in context. Its specificity is unknown. These data come from a study of PD-1 blockade in classical Hodgkin lymphoma. Sequenced by immunoSEQ multiplex PCR; TCRdb stores in-frame clones only, minus some. The profile shows tens of thousands of clones, over 70% of them singletons. Findings and limits, study-wide: Complete responders entered with baseline diversity on par with newly diagnosed patients, the results showed.

Regarding time point: cycle 4 day 1 (C4D1), after 6 weeks of nivolumab. Relapses following autologous stem cell transplantation were seen in all patients, with brentuximab vedotin exposure varying. Patients reached a best response of complete response, partial response or progressive disease. The material was peripheral blood mononuclear cells (PBMCs), obtained before the fourth cycle of nivolumab. This TCR was recovered from a human donor with classical Hodgkin lymphoma.

CDR3 protein: CASSMGTPYEQYF. CDR3 sequence (DNA): TGTGCCAGTAGTATGGGGACTCCTTACGAGCAGTACTTC. The V and J genes are TRBV19 and TRBJ2-7; tentative D call: TRBD2 (6 bases). CDR1 and CDR2 (germline): LNHDA, SQIVND (reference sequence). With 3 bases removed from V and 4 bases from J, the gap between germline ends came to 10 bases. The CDR3 is 13 amino acids. The entire variable domain, with the rest obtained from reference TRBV19 and TRBJ2-7, is as follows: DGGITQSPKYLFRKEGQNVTLSCEQNLNHDAMYWYRQDPGQGLRLIYYSQIVNDFQKGDIAEGYSVSREKKESFPLTVTSAQKNPTAFYLCASSMGTPYEQYFGPGTRLTVT.